This TCR beta chain was profiled in a study of blood T cells in healthy people across ages. General observations from the study: Older individuals had lower TCR beta diversity per million T cells (the decline was roughly linear).

Concerning this clonotype: The antigen is unknown.

Primers used in a second PCR of roughly 6 to 11 cycles were a sample-barcoded 5' primer and a J-beta primer mix. A template-switch adaptor with 12 random nucleotides tagged each cDNA molecule. TCRdb re-called the 5' RACE reads through MiXCR, storing one row per CDR3 protein. The data hold over 1,200,000 distinct CDR3 sequences, with approximately 59% observed a single time. CDR1 is MNHNY, CDR2 SVGAGI, per germline (reference sequence). The CDR3 is 14 amino acids. V gave up 2 bases and J gave up 6 bases, with 11 bases separating them. The receptor's source is a man younger than 35 in good health. The sequenced sample consisted of blood. The chain is built from TRBV6-6 and TRBJ2-1; D is undetermined. The CDR3 spells CASSYNYLGNEQFF. DNA of the CDR3: TGTGCCAGCAGTTACAACTATTTGGGCAATGAGCAGTTCTTC.